The clone carrying this TCR beta chain has just one count. Individuals drawn from around 24 US areas were about 18 to 95 years old. The study assigned cohorts using participant-reported clinical history. The table came from immunoSEQ multiplex PCR; TCRdb's copy has only in-frame clones and leaves some out. This sample has 450,000 to 600,000 clones, with about 85% found just once. This sample was taken from a study of blood T cell repertoires in COVID-19. Study summary: Sites across the United States, Italy and Spain contributed samples from acute and convalescent COVID-19. Sources were T cells, B-cell-depleted T cells, or PBMCs; the material itself was cDNA or gDNA.

The CDR3 is 17 residues long. The V gene end was trimmed by 4 bases and the J gene end by 3 bases; junction bases not matched to a gene: 5. Germline V gene sequence: CDR1 LGHDT, CDR2 YNNKEL (reference sequence). The receptor was derived from a woman aged 18-29 years who had recovered from COVID-19. The specimen sequenced was PBMCs or T cells enriched from blood (not recorded which). The gene calls are TRBV3-1 (or the pseudogene TRBV3-2) and TRBJ2-5; TRBD2 agrees at 16 bases. CDR3 sequence reads: CASSRGLAGGLKETQYF. For the CDR3, the DNA is TGTGCCAGCAGCCGGGGACTAGCGGGGGGGCTTAAAGAGACCCAGTACTTC.